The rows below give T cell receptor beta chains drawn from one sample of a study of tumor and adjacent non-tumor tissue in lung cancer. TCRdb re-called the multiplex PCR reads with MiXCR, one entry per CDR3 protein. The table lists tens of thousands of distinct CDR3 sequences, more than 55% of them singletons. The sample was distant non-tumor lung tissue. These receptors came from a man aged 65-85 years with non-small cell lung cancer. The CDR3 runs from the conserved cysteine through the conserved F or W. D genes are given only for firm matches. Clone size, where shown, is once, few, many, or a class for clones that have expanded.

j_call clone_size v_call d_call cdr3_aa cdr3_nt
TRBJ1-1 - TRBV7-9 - CASSLVKVGGDNTEAFF TGTGCCAGCAGCCTAGTTAAAGTAGGGGGGGACAACACTGAAGCTTTCTTT
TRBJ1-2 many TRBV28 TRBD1 CASSLRTGRRGYTF TGTGCCAGCAGTTTAAGGACAGGGCGGCGTGGCTACACCTTC
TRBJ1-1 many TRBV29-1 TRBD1 CSVTKTGGFDTEAFF TGCAGCGTAACGAAGACAGGGGGGTTTGACACTGAAGCTTTCTTT
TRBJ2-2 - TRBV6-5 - CAGTGVVAGELFF TGTGCCGGCACCGGAGTAGTCGCCGGGGAGCTGTTTTTT
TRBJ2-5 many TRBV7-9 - CASSSSQGQETQYF TGTGCCAGCAGCTCCAGTCAGGGGCAAGAGACCCAGTACTTC
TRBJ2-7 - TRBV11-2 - CASNTETDSRELYF TGTGCCAGCAACACCGAGACAGACTCCAGGGAGCTGTACTTC
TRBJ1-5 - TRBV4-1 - CASSQAGNNQPQHF TGCGCCAGCAGCCAAGCAGGAAACAATCAACCCCAGCATTTT
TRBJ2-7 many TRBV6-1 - CASSLGRSYEQYF TGTGCCAGCAGCCTGGGACGGAGCTACGAGCAGTACTTC
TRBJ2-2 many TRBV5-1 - CASSLTDTGELFF TGCGCCAGCAGCTTGACGGACACCGGGGAGCTGTTTTTT
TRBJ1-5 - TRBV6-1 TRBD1 CASTRTGGNNQPQHF TGTGCCAGCACCAGGACAGGGGGAAATAATCAGCCCCAACATTTT
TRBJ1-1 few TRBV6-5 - CASSFTDLTEAFF TGTGCCAGCAGTTTCACAGATTTGACTGAAGCTTTCTTT
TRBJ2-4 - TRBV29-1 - CRIGAGTAKNIQYF TGCAGGATTGGTGCCGGCACTGCCAAAAACATTCAGTACTTC
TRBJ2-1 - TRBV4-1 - CASSYTRRSSYNEQSF TGCGCCAGCTCCTATACCCGACGGAGCTCCTACAATGAGCAGTCCTTC
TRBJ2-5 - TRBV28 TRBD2 CASSYYSGRGTQYF TGTGCCAGCAGTTACTATAGCGGGAGGGGGACCCAGTACTTC
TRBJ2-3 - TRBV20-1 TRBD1 CCARSHGQGVRGVDTQYF TGCTGTGCTAGAAGCCACGGACAGGGTGTTAGGGGTGTGGATACGCAGTATTTC
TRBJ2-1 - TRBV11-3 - CASSLLLGVNNEQFF TGTGCCAGCAGTCTTCTATTGGGGGTTAACAATGAGCAGTTCTTC
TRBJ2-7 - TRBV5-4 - CASSLPGQGTYEQYF TGTGCCAGCAGCTTGCCCGGTCAGGGGACCTACGAGCAGTACTTC
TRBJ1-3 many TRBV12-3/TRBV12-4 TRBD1 CASSPPGQLASGNTIYF TGTGCCAGCAGTCCCCCGGGACAGCTTGCCTCTGGAAACACCATATATTTT
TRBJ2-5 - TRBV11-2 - CVSNLGWGADQETQYF TGTGTCAGCAACTTAGGTTGGGGGGCGGACCAAGAGACCCAGTACTTC
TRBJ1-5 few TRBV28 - CASSPHPPQHF TGTGCCAGCAGTCCTCATCCGCCCCAGCATTTT
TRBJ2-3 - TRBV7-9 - CASSGPGQGAHTDTQYF TGTGCCAGCAGCGGCCCAGGGCAAGGGGCACACACAGACACGCAGTATTTT
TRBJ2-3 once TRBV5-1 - CVSSPQALTDTQYF TGCGTCAGCAGCCCCCAAGCACTCACAGATACGCAGTATTTT
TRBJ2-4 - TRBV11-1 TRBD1 CASSRQGRYKNIQYF TGTGCCAGCAGCAGACAGGGACGATACAAAAACATTCAGTACTTC
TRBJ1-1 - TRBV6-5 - CASHMNTEAFF TGTGCCAGCCATATGAACACTGAAGCTTTCTTT
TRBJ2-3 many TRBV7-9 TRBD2 CASSLDPAGDTQYF TGTGCCAGCAGCTTAGACCCAGCGGGGGATACGCAGTATTTT
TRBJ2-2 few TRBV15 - CATSRGAKGKFRELFF TGTGCCACCAGCAGAGGGGCCAAGGGGAAGTTCCGGGAGCTGTTTTTT
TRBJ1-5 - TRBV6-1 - CASIAEPFNQPQHF TGTGCCAGCATCGCCGAACCCTTCAATCAGCCCCAGCATTTT
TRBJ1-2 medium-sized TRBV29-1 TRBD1 CSAGQGAQGYTF TGCAGCGCAGGACAGGGGGCGCAAGGCTACACCTTC
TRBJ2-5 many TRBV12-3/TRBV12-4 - CASLGRVEETQYF TGTGCCAGCTTGGGTCGGGTGGAAGAGACCCAGTACTTC
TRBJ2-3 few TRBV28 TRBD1 CATGTGGIDTQYF TGTGCCACCGGGACAGGGGGTATAGATACGCAGTATTTT
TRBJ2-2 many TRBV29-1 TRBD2 CSGGEGITGELFF TGCAGCGGGGGGGAGGGCATTACCGGGGAGCTGTTTTTT
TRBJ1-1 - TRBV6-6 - CASTVSPRYEAFF TGTGCCAGCACCGTTAGTCCGCGTTACGAAGCTTTCTTC
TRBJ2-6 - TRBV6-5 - CASSSTGSGANVLTF TGTGCCAGCAGTTCCACAGGCTCTGGAGCCAACGTCCTGACTTTC
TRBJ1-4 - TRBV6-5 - CASSYHRIGRGEKLFF TGTGCCAGCAGTTACCACAGGATAGGGCGGGGTGAAAAACTGTTCTTT
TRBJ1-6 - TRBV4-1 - CASSRDRTPISPLHF TGCGCCAGCAGTCGAGATCGGACACCAATTTCACCCCTCCACTTT
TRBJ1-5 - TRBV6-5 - CACRKGQSQPQHF TGTGCCTGCAGAAAAGGACAGAGTCAGCCCCAGCATTTT
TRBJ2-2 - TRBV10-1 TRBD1 CASGEGRGRGGELFF TGCGCCAGCGGTGAAGGTAGGGGGCGAGGCGGGGAGCTGTTTTTT
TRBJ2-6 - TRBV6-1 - CALLRGPRANVLTF TGTGCCTTACTAAGGGGCCCTAGGGCCAACGTCCTGACTTTC
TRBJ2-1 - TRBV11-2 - CASSLCSADNEQLF TGCGCCAGCAGCTTATGTAGCGCGGACAATGAGCAGCTCTTC
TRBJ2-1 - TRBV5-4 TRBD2 CASSSGLAGGWGEQFF TGTGCCAGCAGCTCGGGACTAGCGGGAGGGTGGGGTGAGCAGTTCTTC
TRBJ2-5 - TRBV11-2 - CASNIYKRVETQYF TGTGCCAGCAACATATACAAGAGGGTGGAGACCCAGTACTTC
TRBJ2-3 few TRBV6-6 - CASSYARRDRPRSDTQYF TGCGCCAGCAGTTACGCTCGAAGAGACAGGCCCCGATCAGATACGCAGTATTTT
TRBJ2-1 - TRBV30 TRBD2 CAWGVLAGAYDEQFF TGTGCCTGGGGTGTTCTAGCGGGGGCTTACGATGAGCAGTTCTTC
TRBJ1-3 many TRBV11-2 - CASSPQVSGNTIYF TGTGCCAGCAGCCCACAGGTCTCTGGAAACACCATATATTTT
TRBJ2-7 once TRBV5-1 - CASSFGEGTYEQYF TGCGCCAGTAGCTTCGGCGAAGGGACCTACGAACAGTACTTC
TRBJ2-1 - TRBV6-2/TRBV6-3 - CASSYTPGENEQFF TGTGCCAGCAGTTACACCCCGGGGGAAAATGAGCAGTTCTTC
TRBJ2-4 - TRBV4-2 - CASSQARGYGNIQYF TGTGCCAGCAGCCAAGCCCGGGGTTATGGAAACATTCAGTACTTC
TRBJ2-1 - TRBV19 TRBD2 CAGRPGGDRRLNEQFF TGTGCAGGTAGGCCGGGGGGGGATAGGAGACTTAATGAGCAGTTCTTC